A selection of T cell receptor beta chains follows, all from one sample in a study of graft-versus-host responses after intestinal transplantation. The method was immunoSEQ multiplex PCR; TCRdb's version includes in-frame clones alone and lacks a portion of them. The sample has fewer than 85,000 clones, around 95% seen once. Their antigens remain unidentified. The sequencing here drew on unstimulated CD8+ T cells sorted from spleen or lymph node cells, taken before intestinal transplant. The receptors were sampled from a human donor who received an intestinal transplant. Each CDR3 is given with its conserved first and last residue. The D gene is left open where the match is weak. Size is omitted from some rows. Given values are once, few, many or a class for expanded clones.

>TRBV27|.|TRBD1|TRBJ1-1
CASSLFPTPGTGKENTEAFF
TGTGCCAGCAGTTTATTCCCTACTCCCGGGACAGGGAAGGAGAACACTGAAGCTTTCTTT
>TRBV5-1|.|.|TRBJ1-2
CASSFIPAHYGYTF
TGCGCCAGCAGTTTCATCCCCGCGCACTATGGCTACACCTTC
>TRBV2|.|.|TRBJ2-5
CASSDWVETQYF
TGTGCCAGCAGTGATTGGGTAGAGACCCAGTACTTC
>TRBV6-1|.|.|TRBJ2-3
CASSPGLAGADTQYF
TGTGCCAGCAGCCCCGGATTGGCGGGGGCCGATACGCAGTATTTT
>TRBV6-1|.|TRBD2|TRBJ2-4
CASREDFGTSVFDIQYF
TGTGCCAGCAGGGAAGATTTCGGGACTAGCGTTTTCGACATTCAGTACTTC
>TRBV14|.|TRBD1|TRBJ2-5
CASSHRTGTQETQYF
TGCGCCAGCAGCCATCGGACAGGGACCCAAGAGACCCAGTACTTC
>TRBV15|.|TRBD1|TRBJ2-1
CATSRVGDREDNEQFF
TGTGCCACCAGCAGAGTCGGGGACAGGGAGGACAATGAGCAGTTCTTC
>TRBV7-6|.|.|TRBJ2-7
CASSQGTPSYEQYF
TGTGCCAGCAGCCAAGGGACACCGTCCTACGAGCAGTACTTC
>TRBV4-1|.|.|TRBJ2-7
CASSQEAGQSIEQYF
TGCGCCAGCAGCCAAGAAGCAGGGCAATCTATCGAGCAGTACTTC
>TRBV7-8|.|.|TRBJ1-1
CASSSVSRFEAFF
TGTGCCAGCAGTAGTGTCAGTCGATTTGAAGCTTTCTTT
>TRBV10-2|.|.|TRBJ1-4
CASGAGGELFF
TGCGCCAGCGGGGCGGGGGGGGAACTGTTTTTT
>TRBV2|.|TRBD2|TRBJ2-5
CASRGTPPGGHPLYREETQYF
TGTGCCAGCCGTGGAACCCCCCCGGGGGGGCACCCCCTCTACCGCGAAGAGACCCAGTACTTC
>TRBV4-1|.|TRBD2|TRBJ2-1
CASSPSSPTSGGPYNEQFF
TGCGCCAGCAGCCCCTCATCCCCGACTAGCGGGGGGCCCTACAATGAGCAGTTCTTC
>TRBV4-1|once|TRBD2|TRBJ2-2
CASSQGWGDRTSGRATLRLFF
TGCGCCAGCAGCCAAGGGTGGGGGGATCGGACTAGCGGGAGGGCCACTCTAAGGCTGTTTTTT
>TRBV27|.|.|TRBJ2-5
CASNPLGASAQETQYF
TGTGCCAGCAACCCTCTTGGGGCTAGCGCTCAAGAGACCCAGTACTTC
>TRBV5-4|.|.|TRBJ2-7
CASGRAERSYEQYF
TGTGCCAGCGGAAGGGCCGAGCGGAGTTACGAGCAGTACTTC
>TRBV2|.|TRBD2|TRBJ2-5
CASSEGGTSGSASETQYF
TGTGCCAGCAGTGAAGGGGGGACTAGCGGGAGCGCTAGTGAGACCCAGTACTTC
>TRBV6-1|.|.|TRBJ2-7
CASSEGPFGYEQYF
TGTGCCAGCAGTGAAGGGCCCTTTGGCTACGAGCAGTACTTC
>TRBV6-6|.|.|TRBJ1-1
CASSYPRQENTEAFF
TGTGCCAGCAGTTACCCCAGACAGGAGAACACTGAAGCTTTCTTT
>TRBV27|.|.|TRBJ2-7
CASSFDVSSYEQYF
TGTGCCAGCAGTTTTGATGTGAGCTCCTACGAGCAGTACTTC
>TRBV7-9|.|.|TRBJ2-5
CASSSTPRDHQETQYF
TGTGCCAGCAGCTCAACGCCCCGGGACCACCAAGAGACCCAGTACTTC
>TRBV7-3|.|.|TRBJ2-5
CASSLEGPKETQYF
TGTGCCAGCAGCTTAGAGGGGCCAAAAGAGACCCAGTACTTC
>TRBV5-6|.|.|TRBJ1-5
CASSLGDAGYNQPQHF
TGTGCCAGCAGCTTGGGTGATGCAGGCTACAATCAGCCCCAGCATTTT
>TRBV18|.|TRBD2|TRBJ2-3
CASSPASGNTDTQYF
TGTGCCAGCTCACCCGCTAGCGGAAACACAGATACGCAGTATTTT
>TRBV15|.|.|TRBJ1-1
CATSRDGYEAFF
TGTGCCACCAGCAGAGATGGGTATGAAGCTTTCTTT
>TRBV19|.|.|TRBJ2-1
CATTGDRYNEQFF
TGTGCCACAACCGGGGACCGATACAATGAGCAGTTCTTC
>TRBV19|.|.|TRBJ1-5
CASSIQGFGQPQHF
TGTGCCAGTAGTATACAAGGGTTCGGTCAGCCCCAGCATTTT
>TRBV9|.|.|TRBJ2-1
CASSPSPIDEQFF
TGTGCCAGCAGCCCTTCCCCTATAGATGAGCAGTTCTTC
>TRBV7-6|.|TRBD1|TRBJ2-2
CASSLVRGPHYTGELFF
TGTGCCAGCAGCTTAGTCAGGGGGCCCCATTACACCGGGGAGCTGTTTTTT
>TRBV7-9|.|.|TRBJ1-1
CASSLAGGGNTEAFF
TGTGCCAGCAGCTTGGCAGGTGGGGGGAACACTGAAGCTTTCTTT
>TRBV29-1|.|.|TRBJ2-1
CSVGLAIDNEQFF
TGCAGCGTTGGGCTAGCGATCGACAATGAGCAGTTCTTC
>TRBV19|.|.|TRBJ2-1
CASSPSDPTTDNEQFF
TGTGCCAGTAGTCCCTCTGACCCTACCACCGACAATGAGCAGTTCTTC
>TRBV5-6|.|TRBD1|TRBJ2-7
CASSLGTGAMDF
TGTGCCAGCAGCCTAGGGACAGGGGCGATGGACTTC
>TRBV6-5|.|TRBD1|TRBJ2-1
CASSYGTGSYNEQFF
TGTGCCAGCAGTTATGGGACAGGGTCCTACAATGAGCAGTTCTTC
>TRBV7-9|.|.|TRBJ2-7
CASSAGSYEQYF
TGTGCCAGCAGCGCAGGCTCCTACGAGCAGTACTTC